Reported below is one T cell receptor (beta chain). The length of the CDR3 is 16 residues. The germline V gene encodes CDR1 MNHEY and CDR2 SVGAGI. Losses at the gene ends were 4 bases for V and 4 bases for J; bases not matched to a gene: 9. The sample originates from a study of PD-L1 blockade in urothelial cancer. TCRdb's table, derived via immunoSEQ multiplex PCR, lists solely in-frame clones and lacks some. The sample records some 71,000 clones, less than 90% being singletons. This clonotype was obtained from a man aged 60-69 years with urothelial cancer. This specimen consisted of PBMCs, obtained around atezolizumab (anti-PD-L1) treatment. This rearrangement joins TRBV6-5 to TRBJ1-2; 10 nucleotides agree with TRBD1. CDR3 coding DNA: TGTGCCAGCAGTTCTTTAGGACAGGGGGGAGGCTATGGCTACACCTTC. It is translated as CASSSLGQGGGYGYTF.